These 24 T cell receptor beta chains came from one sample sequenced in a study of T-cell memory formation after mild COVID-19. Using its own MiXCR run on the 5' RACE reads, TCRdb lists one record per CDR3 protein. The data contain 250,000 to 350,000 distinct CDR3 sequences, 14% of them singletons. Sample: PBMCs or a T cell subset sorted from them (not recorded which). Receptors were obtained from a man in his late teens or twenties who had mild COVID-19 (a few samples of this study predate the infection). Cell type and time point are not known.

The CDR3 here is CASSESTGLAPEAFF. DNA for the CDR3: TGTGCCAGCAGCGAGTCGACAGGTCTGGCTCCTGAAGCTTTCTTT. The chain combines TRBV3-1 with TRBJ1-1; the D gene is possibly TRBD1 (6 bases). Germline loops: CDR1 LGHDT, CDR2 YNNKEL (reference sequence). Deletions cut 5 bases from V and 6 bases from J, with 19 bases between. This CDR3 spans 15 amino acids.

The chain couples TRBV6-5 to TRBJ1-1, with D possibly being TRBD1 (5 bases). Germline V gene data show CDR1 as MNHEY and CDR2 as SVGAGI. This CDR3 has 14 residues. The V and J ends lost 5 bases and 2 bases respectively, with 12 bases between them. The CDR3 reads CASSRTQVNTEAFF. The CDR3 region has the DNA TGTGCCAGCAGTCGGACACAGGTAAACACTGAAGCTTTCTTT.

This clonotype was found a few times. This rearrangement joins TRBV2 to TRBJ2-7; D remains unclear. The length of the CDR3 is 13 residues. In germline, CDR1 is SNHLY, CDR2 FYNNEI. Deletions cut 3 bases from V and 1 base from J, with 7 bases between. The CDR3, as DNA: TGTGCCAGCAGTGATCCTGGATCCTACGAGCAGTACTTC. Translated: CASSDPGSYEQYF.

CDR3 nucleotide sequence: TGTGCCAGCAGCCTGATGACAGGGGACACTGAAGCTTTCTTT. Amino acid sequence: CASSLMTGDTEAFF. V and J are TRBV7-9 and TRBJ1-1; 8 nucleotides align to TRBD1. The CDR3 has 14 amino acids. In germline, CDR1 is SEHNR, CDR2 FQNEAQ (reference sequence). The V and J ends lost 5 bases and 3 bases, in that order; junction bases with no gene match: 5.

This sequence joins TRBV20-1 and TRBJ1-1; D is uncertain. The ends were cut back, 6 bases at V and 8 bases at J, with 22 bases in the middle. Germline CDR1 DFQATT, CDR2 SNEGSKA (reference sequence). The CDR3 sequence is 14 residues long. The CDR3 is CSALLAGPGAEAFF. In DNA form, the CDR3 reads TGCAGTGCACTACTCGCGGGCCCTGGAGCGGAAGCTTTCTTT.

This clonotype turned up a few times. This chain joins TRBV6-2 or TRBV6-3 and TRBJ1-1; D is uncertain. The CDR3 is 14 amino acids. Germline CDR1 and CDR2: MNHEY and SVGEGT. V dropped 4 bases and J dropped 1 base, with 10 bases sitting between them. The CDR3 spells CASSSEHTNTEAFF. CDR3 bases: TGTGCCAGCAGTTCTGAACACACGAACACTGAAGCTTTCTTT.

The chain links TRBV4-3 to TRBJ2-3; D perhaps matches TRBD2 (6 bases). The V gene lost 0 bases and the J gene lost 8 bases, with 15 bases spanning the gap. CDR1 and CDR2 from the germline V gene are LGHNA and YSLEER. The CDR3 covers 15 residues. CDR3: CASSQDFSGDGTQYF. For the CDR3, the DNA is TGCGCCAGCAGCCAAGATTTTTCGGGGGATGGTACGCAGTATTTT.

The chain links TRBV11-2 to TRBJ2-1, with D tentatively TRBD1 (6 bases). The CDR3 length is 14 residues. Germline lookup yields CDR1 SGHAT and CDR2 FQNNGV. Trimming removed 2 bases at V and 5 bases at J, with 10 bases between. CDR3 residues: CASSLSRGDNEQFF. In DNA form, the CDR3 reads TGTGCCAGCAGCTTATCCAGGGGCGACAATGAGCAGTTCTTC.

The chain recombines TRBV5-6 with TRBJ2-2; the match to TRBD1 covers 12 bases. The length of the CDR3 is 15 residues. V shed 3 bases, J shed 4 bases, and the junction held 1 base outside the gene matches. Germline loops: CDR1 SGHDT, CDR2 YYEEEE. DNA of the CDR3: TGTGCCAGCAGCTGGGACAGGGGGCGCACCGGGGAGCTGTTTTTT. Translating gives CASSWDRGRTGELFF.

This clonotype was detected only a few times. The genes are TRBV18 and TRBJ2-7, with D possibly called TRBD1 or TRBD2 (5 bases each). Germline-derived CDR1 and CDR2 are KGHSH and LQKENI. The V end was cut by 6 bases, the J end by 7 bases, with 10 bases between. CDR3 size: 11 residues. CDR3 DNA: TGTGCCAGCTCGGGACCTAGGGAGCAGTACTTC. It codes for CASSGPREQYF.

This clonotype appeared a few times. The chain uses TRBV4-1 and TRBJ2-7; D might be TRBD1 or TRBD2, each matching 6 bases. Trimming pared 4 bases from V and 2 bases from J, leaving 15 bases between. Germline loops: CDR1 MGHRA, CDR2 YSYEKL. This CDR3 contains 15 residues. CDR3 DNA: TGCGCCAGCAGCCCGCTAGGGGGGAGCGCCTACGAGCAGTACTTC. Protein: CASSPLGGSAYEQYF.

The sample holds a few counts of this clonotype. The gene calls are TRBV28 and TRBJ1-6; tentatively, D is TRBD1 (5 bases). Germline assignment: CDR1 MDHEN and CDR2 SYDVKM. CDR3 length: 14 amino acids. Trimming removed 7 bases at V and 8 bases at J, with 15 bases between. CDR3 region: CASTVGAVDSPLHF. In DNA form, the CDR3 reads TGTGCCAGCACCGTAGGGGCGGTGGATTCACCCCTCCACTTT.

This clonotype was detected a few times. The chain is built from TRBV5-1 and TRBJ1-5; TRBD1 agrees at 7 bases. The CDR3 is made up of 14 amino acids. Trimming at V came to 3 bases and at J to 4 bases, leaving 4 bases not matched to a gene. Germline assignment: CDR1 SGHRS and CDR2 YFSETQ. The CDR3 spells CASSWQGGNQPQHF. The DNA of the CDR3 is TGCGCCAGCAGCTGGCAGGGGGGGAATCAGCCCCAGCATTTT.

This clonotype occurred many times. V is TRBV7-2 and J is TRBJ2-3, with TRBD2 matching 7 bases. The CDR3 is made up of 15 amino acids. The V gene end was trimmed by 6 bases and the J gene end by 6 bases; junction bases not matched to a gene: 12. The germline gives CDR1 SGHTA, CDR2 FQGNSA. The CDR3 region is CASRLPGGGSDTQYF. The CDR3, as DNA: TGTGCCAGCAGACTCCCCGGCGGGGGATCCGATACGCAGTATTTT.

The chain couples TRBV25-1 to TRBJ1-6; 10 bases are shared with TRBD1. The CDR3 extends over 14 amino acids. The V gene's germline CDR1 is MGHDK and CDR2 SYGVNS. With 3 bases clipped from V and 10 bases from J, the junction kept 3 bases outside the gene matches. CDR3 DNA sequence: TGTGCCAGCAGTGACGACAGGGGGCTGTCACCCCTCCACTTT. Translation gives CASSDDRGLSPLHF.

This clonotype was seen once. The chain is built from TRBV6-5 and TRBJ2-3; possibly TRBD1 for D (6 bases). Trimming cost V 0 bases and J 0 bases, with 16 bases left between them. This CDR3 region has 18 residues. Germline loops: CDR1 MNHEY, CDR2 SVGAGI. The CDR3 DNA reads as TGTGCCAGCAGTTACTCGTCGGGCAGGGGTGCTAGCACAGATACGCAGTATTTT. Translated, it gives CASSYSSGRGASTDTQYF.

This clonotype was seen a handful of times. The chain joins TRBV6-2 or TRBV6-3 to TRBJ2-1; D possibly matches TRBD1 or TRBD2 (5 bases each). From germline, CDR1 is MNHEY and CDR2 SVGEGT. This CDR3 region has 18 residues. The V end was cut by 6 bases, the J end by 3 bases, with 24 bases between. The CDR3 here is CASRAARRQGESYNEQFF. CDR3 nucleotide sequence: TGTGCCAGCAGGGCGGCGAGGAGGCAAGGGGAAAGCTACAATGAGCAGTTCTTC.

This clonotype was counted a few times. The J gene is TRBJ2-3, the V gene TRBV27, with 10 bases fitting TRBD1. After removal of 5 bases from V and 4 bases from J, the junction contained 6 bases not matched to a gene. Germline CDR1 reads MNHEY; CDR2 reads SMNVEV (reference sequence). The CDR3 is made up of 15 amino acids. CDR3 bases: TGTGCCAGCAGTAGACCGGGACAGGGGCCAGATACGCAGTATTTT. Protein: CASSRPGQGPDTQYF.

This clonotype was counted only a few times. The chain carries TRBV4-1 and TRBJ2-5; D may match TRBD1 or TRBD2 (5 bases each). The CDR3 has 15 residues. Germline CDR1 is MGHRA and CDR2 is YSYEKL. V was shortened by 2 bases and J by 4 bases, with 14 bases between the two germline ends. CDR3 in amino acids: CASSQIAPGPETQYF. The DNA of the CDR3 is TGCGCCAGCAGCCAAATTGCTCCGGGGCCAGAGACCCAGTACTTC.

This clonotype has at least ten counts. The chain is built from TRBV7-8 and TRBJ2-7; D possibly corresponds to TRBD1 (7 bases). The germline V gene has CDR1 SGHVS and CDR2 FQNEAQ. This CDR3 comprises 15 residues. The V end was cut by 1 base, the J end by 5 bases, with 15 bases between. CDR3 coding DNA: TGTGCCAGCAGCTTAGGGAGGGGGCCCAGAAACGAGCAGTACGTC. It yields the protein CASSLGRGPRNEQYV.

This chain uses TRBV20-1 with TRBJ1-1, with no clear D. Germline V gene data show CDR1 as DFQATT and CDR2 as SNEGSKA (reference sequence). V gave up 0 bases and J gave up 4 bases, with 12 bases separating them. The CDR3 has 14 residues. In DNA, the CDR3 is TGCAGTGCTAGAGACCCGGCCAGGTCCACTGAAGCTTTCTTT. Amino acids: CSARDPARSTEAFF.

A word on this clonotype: Mismatch with germline at one junction end may stem from a read error. The chain carries TRBV12-3 or TRBV12-4 and TRBJ2-1, with 7 bases lining up with TRBD1. The CDR3 sequence is 14 residues long. CDR3 sequence reads: CASSLPRTGPTAVF. CDR3 bases: TGTGCCAGCAGTCTTCCTCGGACAGGTCCCACAGCGGTCTTC.

This clonotype was picked up a small number of times. This chain links TRBV3-1 with TRBJ2-2; D uncertain. CDR1 LGHDT and CDR2 YNNKEL come from the germline V gene (reference sequence). Trimming left V 6 bases short and J 0 bases short, with 11 bases between. There are 15 residues in the CDR3. DNA of the CDR3: TGTGCCAGCAGACATCGTCTGGCGAACACCGGGGAGCTGTTTTTT. This encodes CASRHRLANTGELFF.

This clonotype occurred a few times. For the CDR3, the DNA is TGTGCCAGCAGCTCAGCAGCCTTCGGGGAGCTGTTTTTT. It is translated as CASSSAAFGELFF. V gene TRBV7-9 combines with J gene TRBJ2-2, with D unclear. This CDR3 is 13 amino acids long. The V end was cut by 4 bases, the J end by 7 bases, with 10 bases between. Germline V gives CDR1 SEHNR, CDR2 FQNEAQ (reference sequence). The whole variable domain, filled in from reference TRBV7-9 and TRBJ2-2, reads DTGVSQNPRHKITKRGQNVTFRCDPISEHNRLYWYRQTLGQGPEFLTYFQNEAQLEKSRLLSDRFSAERPKGSFSTLEIQRTEQGDSAMYLCASSSAAFGELFFGEGSRLTVL.